This TCR beta chain stems from a study of prognosis after radiotherapy for stage I lung cancer. Study context: Concurrent therapy was not administered with stereotactic body radiotherapy to any patient.

Germline V gene lookup returns CDR1 MNHEY and CDR2 SVGEGT. The CDR3 has 13 amino acids. The V end lost 6 bases, the J end lost 8 bases, and 16 bases lay between the germline ends. Sample collection consisted of around 6 milliliters of peripheral blood drawn at each of two time points. Amplification of TCR beta CDR3 from genomic DNA used two-round multiplex PCR. For every TRBV and TRBJ gene, a specific primer was used in first-round PCR. The second round, a PCR step, used universal primers. TCRdb re-called the multiplex PCR reads with MiXCR, one entry per CDR3 protein. This sample has 13,000 or so distinct CDR3 sequences, with about 50% found just once.

The material sequenced was PBMCs, taken before or after stereotactic body radiation therapy (not recorded which). This sequence was found in a donor of 50 years or more with non-small cell lung cancer. J is TRBJ1-2 and V is TRBV6-2 or TRBV6-3, with a tentative D call TRBD1 (5 bases). CDR3 sequence: CASRISGTAGYTF. The CDR3 DNA is TGTGCCAGCAGGATTTCCGGGACCGCCGGCTACACCTTC.